Described below is a single T cell receptor beta chain sequence and its context. Its antigen is unidentified. Deep TCR-beta sequencing used DNA from uncultured naive and memory CD4+ T cells. Only in-frame clones appear in the TCRdb table, and some are missing; sequencing was by immunoSEQ multiplex PCR. The repertoire includes roughly 61,000 clones, roughly 90% of them detected once, and roughly 1.4% sits in the top ten. The unexposed donors gave CD4+ T cells in about 2011-2018, prior to COVID-19. The data were obtained in a study of CD4 T cells in relation to SARS-CoV-2 and coronaviruses. Study-wide results and limits: Monoreactive clones expanded significantly more to SARS-CoV-2 than crossreactive clones did.

V was cut by 3 bases and J by 0 bases, with 10 bases left in between. The V gene's germline CDR1 is MNHEY and CDR2 SVGAGI. This CDR3 contains 15 residues. Specimen: memory CD4+ T cells from PBMCs. The chain employs TRBV6-5 and TRBJ2-3; D ambiguous. The origin of this receptor is a human donor in good health. CDR3 sequence (DNA): TGTGCCAGCAGTTATGCCTCGGAAAGCACAGATACGCAGTATTTT. This codes for CASSYASESTDTQYF.